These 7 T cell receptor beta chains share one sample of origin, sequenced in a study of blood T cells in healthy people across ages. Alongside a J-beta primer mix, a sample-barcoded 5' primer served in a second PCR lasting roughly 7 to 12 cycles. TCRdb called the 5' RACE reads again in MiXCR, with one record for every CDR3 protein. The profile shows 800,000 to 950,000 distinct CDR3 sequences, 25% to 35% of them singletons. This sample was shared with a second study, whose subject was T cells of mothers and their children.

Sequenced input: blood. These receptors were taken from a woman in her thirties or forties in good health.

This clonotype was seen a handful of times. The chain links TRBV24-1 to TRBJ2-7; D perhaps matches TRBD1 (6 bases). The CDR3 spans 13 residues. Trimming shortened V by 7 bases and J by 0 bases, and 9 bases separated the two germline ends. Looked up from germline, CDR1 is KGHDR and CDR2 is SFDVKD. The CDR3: CATRPGDSYEQYF. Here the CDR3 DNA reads TGTGCCACCAGACCAGGGGACTCCTACGAGCAGTACTTC.

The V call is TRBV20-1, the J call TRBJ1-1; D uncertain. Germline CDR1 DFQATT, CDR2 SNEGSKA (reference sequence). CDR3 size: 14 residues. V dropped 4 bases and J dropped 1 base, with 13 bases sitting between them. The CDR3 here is CSATIFPENTEAFF. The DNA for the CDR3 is TGCAGTGCTACCATATTTCCCGAGAACACTGAAGCTTTCTTT.

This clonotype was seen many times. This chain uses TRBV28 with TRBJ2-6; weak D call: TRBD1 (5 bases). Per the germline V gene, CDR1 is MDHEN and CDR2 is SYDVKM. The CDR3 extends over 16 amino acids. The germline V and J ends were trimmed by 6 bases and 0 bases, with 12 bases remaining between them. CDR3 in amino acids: CASRKGVSSGANVLTF. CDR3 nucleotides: TGTGCCAGCAGAAAAGGGGTTTCCTCTGGGGCCAACGTCCTGACTTTC.

CDR3 region: CATSDFGTGTQETQYF. CDR3 nucleotide sequence: TGTGCCACCAGTGACTTCGGGACAGGGACACAAGAGACCCAGTACTTC. The chain recombines TRBV24-1 with TRBJ2-5; 9 nucleotides match TRBD1. Germline lookup yields CDR1 KGHDR and CDR2 SFDVKD. Germline trimming cut 4 bases from V and 2 bases from J; bases unmatched to any gene: 7. The CDR3 covers 16 residues.

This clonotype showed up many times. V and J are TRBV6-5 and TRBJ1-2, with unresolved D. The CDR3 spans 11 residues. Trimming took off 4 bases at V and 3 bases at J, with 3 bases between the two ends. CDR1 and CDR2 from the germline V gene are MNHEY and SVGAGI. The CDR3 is CASSSYYGYTF. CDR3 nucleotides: TGTGCCAGCAGTTCCTACTATGGCTACACCTTC.

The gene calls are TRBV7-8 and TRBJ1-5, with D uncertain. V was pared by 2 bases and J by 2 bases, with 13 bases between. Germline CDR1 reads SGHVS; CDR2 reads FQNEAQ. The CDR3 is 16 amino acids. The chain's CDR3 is CASSLRRLFGNQPQHF. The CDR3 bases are TGTGCCAGCAGCTTACGACGTTTATTCGGCAATCAGCCCCAGCATTTT.

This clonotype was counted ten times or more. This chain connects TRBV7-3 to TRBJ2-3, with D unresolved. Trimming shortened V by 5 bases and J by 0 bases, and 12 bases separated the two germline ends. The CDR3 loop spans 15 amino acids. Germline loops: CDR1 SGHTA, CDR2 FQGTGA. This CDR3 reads CASSVGGTSTDTQYF. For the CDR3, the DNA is TGTGCCAGCAGCGTCGGCGGTACCAGCACAGATACGCAGTATTTT.